A selection of T cell receptor beta chains follows, all from one sample in a study of identical twins. From the 5' RACE reads, TCRdb called clonotypes with MiXCR, one entry per CDR3 protein. The sample lists a few hundred thousand distinct CDR3 sequences; around a sixth were seen once. Sequences were obtained from naive T cells sorted from blood. These receptors were taken from a man in his fifties in good health. Both conserved end residues are trimmed from each CDR3. Fields, in order: V gene, clone size, J gene, D gene, CDR3 protein. D genes are given only for firm matches. Clone size is given for some rows only: seen once, a few or many times, or a class if the clone is expanded.

>TRBV28|-|TRBJ1-1|-
ASSLPAGGTEAF
>TRBV9|-|TRBJ2-1|-
ASSVEDGGAREQF
>TRBV20-1|many|TRBJ2-7|-
SAREQGVQY
>TRBV6-6|few|TRBJ2-1|-
ASSPHNNEQF
>TRBV4-3|many|TRBJ1-6|TRBD1
ASSQDSGQGNSPLH
>TRBV6-2/TRBV6-3|few|TRBJ2-7|TRBD2
ASSDPGLAGVEQY
>TRBV29-1|-|TRBJ2-1|-
SVVSGDSYNEQF
>TRBV19|once|TRBJ2-7|TRBD2
ARGRTSGSPYEQY
>TRBV29-1|-|TRBJ2-7|TRBD1
SVSEWNRGFAEQY
>TRBV19|many|TRBJ2-1|-
ASTERGYTSINFPQF
>TRBV12-3/TRBV12-4|many|TRBJ1-5|TRBD1
ASSRQGEGNQPQH
>TRBV20-1|many|TRBJ1-1|TRBD1
SARDRRGPDTEAF
>TRBV5-5|many|TRBJ1-1|-
ASSLALPGVTEAF
>TRBV5-1|many|TRBJ1-1|-
ASSLGPSGNTEAF
>TRBV20-1|-|TRBJ2-1|-
SAKNGPIGEQF
>TRBV19|many|TRBJ2-1|TRBD1
ASSKGGDYNEQF
>TRBV20-1|few|TRBJ2-1|-
SAIPQVAYNEQF
>TRBV15|few|TRBJ2-2|-
ATRLTSAADGELF
>TRBV9|-|TRBJ2-2|-
ASSRDVAGELF
>TRBV5-6|many|TRBJ1-2|TRBD1
ASSLEGQVYGYT
>TRBV20-1|-|TRBJ2-3|-
SARRSAAEDTQY
>TRBV7-9|-|TRBJ1-1|-
ASSVQGPRNTEAF
>TRBV12-3/TRBV12-4|many|TRBJ2-3|TRBD1
ASSSFGDRQY
>TRBV15|few|TRBJ1-5|-
ATSRDRDSNQPQH
>TRBV9|many|TRBJ2-1|-
ASSTQSYNEQF
>TRBV4-1|many|TRBJ2-5|-
ASSQNGRQQETQY
>TRBV5-6|few|TRBJ2-2|-
ASSLARVNTGELF
>TRBV28|many|TRBJ1-6|TRBD1
ASRVLFGQGGRNSPLH
>TRBV24-1|few|TRBJ2-1|TRBD1
ATSDGRDRAYNEQF
>TRBV5-1|many|TRBJ1-1|TRBD1
ASSPTGSSTEAF
>TRBV20-1|-|TRBJ1-1|-
SARGGTENTEAF
>TRBV6-5|-|TRBJ2-7|-
ASSYSRDRRRNEQY
>TRBV4-3|-|TRBJ2-7|-
ASSQDGRTYEQY
>TRBV10-3|-|TRBJ2-1|TRBD2
AIGAGGYNEQF
>TRBV6-2/TRBV6-3|-|TRBJ2-7|TRBD1
ASSLTGVLPYEQY
>TRBV27|-|TRBJ2-5|TRBD2
ASSLWGGGAHETQY
>TRBV7-8|few|TRBJ2-3|-
ASSSPLTGRNTDTQY
>TRBV7-2|few|TRBJ2-7|-
ASSSSRGTSYEQY
>TRBV5-1|few|TRBJ2-5|TRBD2
ASSPGLAGVRWETQY
>TRBV20-1|few|TRBJ2-2|-
SARDLDSPNTGELF
>TRBV6-1|many|TRBJ1-5|-
ASSPTLGPNQPQH